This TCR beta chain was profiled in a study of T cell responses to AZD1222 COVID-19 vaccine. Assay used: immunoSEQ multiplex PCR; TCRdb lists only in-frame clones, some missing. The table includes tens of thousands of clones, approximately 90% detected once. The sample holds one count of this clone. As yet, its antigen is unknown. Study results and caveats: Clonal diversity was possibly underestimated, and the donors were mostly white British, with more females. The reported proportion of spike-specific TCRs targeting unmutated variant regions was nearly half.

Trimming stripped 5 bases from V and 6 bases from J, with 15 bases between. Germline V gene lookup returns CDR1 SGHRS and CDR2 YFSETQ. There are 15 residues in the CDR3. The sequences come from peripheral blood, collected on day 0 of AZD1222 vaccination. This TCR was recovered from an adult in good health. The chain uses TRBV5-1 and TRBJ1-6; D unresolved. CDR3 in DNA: TGCGCCAGCAGTACGGGTCGGGAAGCTAATTCACCCCTCCACTTT. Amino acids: CASSTGREANSPLHF.